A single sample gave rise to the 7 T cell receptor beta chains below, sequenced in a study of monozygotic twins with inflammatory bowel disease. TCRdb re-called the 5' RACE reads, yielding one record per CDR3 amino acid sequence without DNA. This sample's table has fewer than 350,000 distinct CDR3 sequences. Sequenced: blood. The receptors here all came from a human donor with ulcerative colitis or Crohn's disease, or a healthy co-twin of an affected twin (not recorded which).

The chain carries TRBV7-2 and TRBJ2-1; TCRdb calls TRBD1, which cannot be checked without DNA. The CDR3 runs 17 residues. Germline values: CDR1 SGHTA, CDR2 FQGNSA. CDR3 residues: CASSLTPGQGAANEQFF.

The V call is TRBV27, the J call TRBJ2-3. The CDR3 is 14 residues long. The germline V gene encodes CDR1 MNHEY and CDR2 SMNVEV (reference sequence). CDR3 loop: CASSSMLHTDTQYF.

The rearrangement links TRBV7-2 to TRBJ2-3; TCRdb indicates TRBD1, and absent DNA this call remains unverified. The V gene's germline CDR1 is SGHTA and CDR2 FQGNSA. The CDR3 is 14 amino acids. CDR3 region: CASNPGLTLDTQYF.

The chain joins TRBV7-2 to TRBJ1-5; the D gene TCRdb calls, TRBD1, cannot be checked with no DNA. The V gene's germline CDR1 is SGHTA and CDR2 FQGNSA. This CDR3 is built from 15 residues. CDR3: CASSYDRGQGQPQHF.

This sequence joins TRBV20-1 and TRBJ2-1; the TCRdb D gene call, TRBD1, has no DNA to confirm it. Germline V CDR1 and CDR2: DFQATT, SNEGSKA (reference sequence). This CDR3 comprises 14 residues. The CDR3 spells CSAPLLRRGNEQFF.

This CDR3 is CASSEMTGMNQPQHF. This chain joins TRBV6-1 and TRBJ1-5; the D gene TCRdb calls, TRBD1, cannot be checked with no DNA. Germline V gene sequence: CDR1 MNHNS, CDR2 SASEGT. This CDR3 is 15 amino acids long.

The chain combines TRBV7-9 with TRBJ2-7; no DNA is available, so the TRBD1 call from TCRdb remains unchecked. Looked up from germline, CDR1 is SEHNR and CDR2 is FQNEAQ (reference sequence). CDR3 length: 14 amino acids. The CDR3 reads CASSSNRELNEQYF.